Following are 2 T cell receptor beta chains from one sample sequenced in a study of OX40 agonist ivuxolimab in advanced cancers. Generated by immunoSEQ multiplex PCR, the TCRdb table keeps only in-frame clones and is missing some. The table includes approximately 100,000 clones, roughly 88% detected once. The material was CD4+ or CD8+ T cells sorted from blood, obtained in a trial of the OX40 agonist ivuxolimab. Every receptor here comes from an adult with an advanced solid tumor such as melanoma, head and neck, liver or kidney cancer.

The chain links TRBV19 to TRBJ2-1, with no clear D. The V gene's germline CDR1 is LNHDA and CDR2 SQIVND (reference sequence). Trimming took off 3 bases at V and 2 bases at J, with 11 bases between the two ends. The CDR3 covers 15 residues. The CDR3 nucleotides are TGTGCCAGTAGTATTCCGCCAGGTACCTACAATGAGCAGTTCTTC. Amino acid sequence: CASSIPPGTYNEQFF.

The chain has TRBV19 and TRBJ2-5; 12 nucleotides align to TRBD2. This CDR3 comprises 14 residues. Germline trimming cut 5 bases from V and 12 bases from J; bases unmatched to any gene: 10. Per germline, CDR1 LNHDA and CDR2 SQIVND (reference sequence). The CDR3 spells CASSAGLAGTHKYF. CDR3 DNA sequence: TGTGCCAGTAGTGCGGGACTAGCGGGTACGCACAAGTACTTC.